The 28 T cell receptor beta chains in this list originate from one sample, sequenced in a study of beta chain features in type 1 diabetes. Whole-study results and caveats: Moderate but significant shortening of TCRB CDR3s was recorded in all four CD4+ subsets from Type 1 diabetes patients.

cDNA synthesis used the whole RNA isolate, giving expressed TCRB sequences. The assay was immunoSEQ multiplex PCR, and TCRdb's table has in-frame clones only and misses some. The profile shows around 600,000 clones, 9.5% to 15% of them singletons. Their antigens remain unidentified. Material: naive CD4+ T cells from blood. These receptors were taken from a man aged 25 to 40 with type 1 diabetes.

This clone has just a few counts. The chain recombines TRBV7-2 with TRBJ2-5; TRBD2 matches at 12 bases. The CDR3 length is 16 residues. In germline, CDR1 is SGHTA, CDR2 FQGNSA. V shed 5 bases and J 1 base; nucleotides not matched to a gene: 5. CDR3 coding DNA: TGTGCCAGCAGCAGACTAGCGGGGGCAGGCCAAGAGACCCAGTACTTC. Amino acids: CASSRLAGAGQETQYF.

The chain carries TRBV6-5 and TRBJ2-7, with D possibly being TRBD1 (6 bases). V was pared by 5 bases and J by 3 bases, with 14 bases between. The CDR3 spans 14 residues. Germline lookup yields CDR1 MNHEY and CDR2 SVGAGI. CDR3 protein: CASSTRDIVYEQYF. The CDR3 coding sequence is TGTGCCAGCAGTACCCGGGACATTGTCTACGAGCAGTACTTC.

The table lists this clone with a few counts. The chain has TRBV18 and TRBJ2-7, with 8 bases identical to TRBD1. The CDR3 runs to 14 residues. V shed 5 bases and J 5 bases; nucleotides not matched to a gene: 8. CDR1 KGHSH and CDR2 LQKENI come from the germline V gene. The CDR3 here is CASSLQGVIDEQYF. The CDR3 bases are TGTGCCAGCTCATTACAGGGGGTAATCGACGAGCAGTACTTC.

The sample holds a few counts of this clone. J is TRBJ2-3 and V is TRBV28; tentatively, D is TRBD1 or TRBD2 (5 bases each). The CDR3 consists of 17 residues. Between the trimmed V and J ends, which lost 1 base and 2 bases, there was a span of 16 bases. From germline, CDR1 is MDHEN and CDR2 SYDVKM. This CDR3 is CASSLSLRAGNTDTQYF. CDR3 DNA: TGTGCCAGCAGTTTATCGTTGAGGGCAGGGAACACAGATACGCAGTATTTT.

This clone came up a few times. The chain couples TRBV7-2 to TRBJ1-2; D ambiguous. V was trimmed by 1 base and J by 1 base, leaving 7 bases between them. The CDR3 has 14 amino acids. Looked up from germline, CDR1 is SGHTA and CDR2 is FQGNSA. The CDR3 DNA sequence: TGTGCCAGCAGCTTAGGTGTTCATAACTATGGCTACACCTTC. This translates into CASSLGVHNYGYTF. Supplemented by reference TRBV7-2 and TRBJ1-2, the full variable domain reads GAGVSQSPSNKVTEKGKDVELRCDPISGHTALYWYRQSLGQGLEFLIYFQGNSAPDKSGLPSDRFSAERTGGSVSTLTIQRTQQEDSAVYLCASSLGVHNYGYTFGSGTRLTVV.

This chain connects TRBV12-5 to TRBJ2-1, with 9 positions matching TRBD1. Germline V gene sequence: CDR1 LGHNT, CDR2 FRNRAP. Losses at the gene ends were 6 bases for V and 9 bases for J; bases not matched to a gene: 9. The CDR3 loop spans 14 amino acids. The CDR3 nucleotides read TGTGCTAGTGGACCGGGACAGGGAGTGGGTGAGCAGTTCTTC. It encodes CASGPGQGVGEQFF.

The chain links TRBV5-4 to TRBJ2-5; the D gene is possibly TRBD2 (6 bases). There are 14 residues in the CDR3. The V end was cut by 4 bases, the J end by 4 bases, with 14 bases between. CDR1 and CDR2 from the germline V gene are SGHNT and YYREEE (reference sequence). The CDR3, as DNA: TGTGCCAGCAGCCCGGGACTCGAAGTAGAGACCCAGTACTTC. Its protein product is CASSPGLEVETQYF.

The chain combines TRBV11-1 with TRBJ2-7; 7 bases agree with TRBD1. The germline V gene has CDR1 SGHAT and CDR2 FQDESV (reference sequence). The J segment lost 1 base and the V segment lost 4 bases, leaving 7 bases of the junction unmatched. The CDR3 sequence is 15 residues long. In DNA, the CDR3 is TGTGCCAGCAGCTACGACAGGGTTTCATCCTACGAGCAGTACTTC. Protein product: CASSYDRVSSYEQYF.

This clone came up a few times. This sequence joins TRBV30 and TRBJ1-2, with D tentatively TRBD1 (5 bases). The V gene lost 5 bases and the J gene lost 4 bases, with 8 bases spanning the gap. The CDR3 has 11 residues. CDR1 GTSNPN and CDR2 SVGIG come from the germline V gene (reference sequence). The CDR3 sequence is CAWGAAYGYTF. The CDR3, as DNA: TGTGCCTGGGGGGCAGCCTATGGCTACACCTTC.

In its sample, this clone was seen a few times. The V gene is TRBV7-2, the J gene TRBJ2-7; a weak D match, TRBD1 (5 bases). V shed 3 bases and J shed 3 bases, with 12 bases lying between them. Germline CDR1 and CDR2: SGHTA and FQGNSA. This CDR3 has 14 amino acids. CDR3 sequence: CASSLAVGVYEQYF. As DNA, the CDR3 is TGTGCCAGCAGCTTGGCCGTAGGGGTCTACGAGCAGTACTTC.

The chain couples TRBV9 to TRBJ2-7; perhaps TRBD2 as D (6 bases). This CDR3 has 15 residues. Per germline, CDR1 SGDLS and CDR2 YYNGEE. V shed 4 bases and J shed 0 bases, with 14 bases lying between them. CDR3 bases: TGTGCCAGCAGCACCCGGGACTCTAGCTCCTACGAGCAGTACTTC. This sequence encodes CASSTRDSSSYEQYF.

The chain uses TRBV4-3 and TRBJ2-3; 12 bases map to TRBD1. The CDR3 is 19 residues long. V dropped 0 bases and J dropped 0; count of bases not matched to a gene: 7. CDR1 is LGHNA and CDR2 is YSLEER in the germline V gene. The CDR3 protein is CASSQESGQGAASTDTQYF. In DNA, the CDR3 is TGCGCCAGCAGCCAAGAGTCGGGACAGGGGGCGGCTAGCACAGATACGCAGTATTTT.

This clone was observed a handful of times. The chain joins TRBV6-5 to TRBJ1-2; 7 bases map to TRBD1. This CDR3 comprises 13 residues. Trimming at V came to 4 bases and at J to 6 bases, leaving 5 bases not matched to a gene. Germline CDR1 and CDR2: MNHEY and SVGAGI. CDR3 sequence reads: CASSLNQGDGYTF. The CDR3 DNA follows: TGTGCCAGCAGTTTAAATCAGGGGGATGGCTACACCTTC.

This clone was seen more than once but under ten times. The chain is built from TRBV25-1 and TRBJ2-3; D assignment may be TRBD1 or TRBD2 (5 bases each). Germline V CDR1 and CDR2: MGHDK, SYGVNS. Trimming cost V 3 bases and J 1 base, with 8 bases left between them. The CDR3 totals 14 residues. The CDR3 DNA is TGTGCCAGCAGTGATCCGGGGCGCACAGATACGCAGTATTTT. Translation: CASSDPGRTDTQYF.

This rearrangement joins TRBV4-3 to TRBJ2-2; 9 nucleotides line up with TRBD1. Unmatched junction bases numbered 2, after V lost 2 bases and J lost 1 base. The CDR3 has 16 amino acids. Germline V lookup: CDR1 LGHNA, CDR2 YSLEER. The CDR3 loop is CASSQTDRGNTGELFF. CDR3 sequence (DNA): TGCGCCAGCAGCCAAACGGACAGGGGGAACACCGGGGAGCTGTTTTTT.

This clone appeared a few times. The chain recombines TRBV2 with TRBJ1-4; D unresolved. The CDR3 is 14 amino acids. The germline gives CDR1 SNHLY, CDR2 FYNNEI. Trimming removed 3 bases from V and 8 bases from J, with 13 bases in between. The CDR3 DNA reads TGTGCCAGCAGTGAGGCAGATGGAGGGGAAAAACTGTTTTTT. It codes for CASSEADGGEKLFF. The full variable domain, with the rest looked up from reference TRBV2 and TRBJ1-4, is EPEVTQTPSHQVTQMGQEVILRCVPISNHLYFYWYRQILGQKVEFLVSFYNNEISEKSEIFDDQFSVERPDGSNFTLKIRSTKLEDSAMYFCASSEADGGEKLFFGSGTQLSVL.

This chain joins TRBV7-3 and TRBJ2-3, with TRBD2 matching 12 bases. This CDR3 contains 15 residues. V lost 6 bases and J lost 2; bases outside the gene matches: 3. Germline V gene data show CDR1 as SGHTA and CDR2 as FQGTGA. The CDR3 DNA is TGTGCCAGCAGTCGGACTAGCGGGGCCACAGATACGCAGTATTTT. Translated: CASSRTSGATDTQYF.

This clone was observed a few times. The CDR3 loop is CAISEVGRREGEQYF. DNA of the CDR3: TGTGCCATCAGTGAAGTAGGGCGCAGGGAAGGCGAGCAGTACTTC. The J gene is TRBJ2-7, the V gene TRBV10-3; TRBD1 might be the D (5 bases). The length of the CDR3 is 15 residues. Trimming pared 3 bases from V and 6 bases from J, leaving 18 bases between. Looked up from germline, CDR1 is ENHRY and CDR2 is SYGVKD.

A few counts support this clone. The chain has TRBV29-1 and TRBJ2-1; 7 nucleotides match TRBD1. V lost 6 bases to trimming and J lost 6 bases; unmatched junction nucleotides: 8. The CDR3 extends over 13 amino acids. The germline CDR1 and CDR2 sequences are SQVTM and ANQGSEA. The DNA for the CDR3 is TGCAGCGTCACAGGGGATATAGCCAATGAGCAGTTCTTC. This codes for CSVTGDIANEQFF.

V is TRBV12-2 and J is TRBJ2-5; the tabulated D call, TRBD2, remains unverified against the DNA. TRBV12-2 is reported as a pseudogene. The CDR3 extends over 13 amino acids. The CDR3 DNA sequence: TGTGCAAGTCGCTCGCGGGGTCAAGAGACCCAGTACTTC. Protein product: CASRSRGQETQYF.

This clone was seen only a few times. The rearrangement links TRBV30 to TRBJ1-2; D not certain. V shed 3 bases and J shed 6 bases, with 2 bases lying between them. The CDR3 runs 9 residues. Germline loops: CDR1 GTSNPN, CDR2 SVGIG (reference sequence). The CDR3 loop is CAWRDGYTF. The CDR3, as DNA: TGTGCCTGGAGAGATGGCTACACCTTC.

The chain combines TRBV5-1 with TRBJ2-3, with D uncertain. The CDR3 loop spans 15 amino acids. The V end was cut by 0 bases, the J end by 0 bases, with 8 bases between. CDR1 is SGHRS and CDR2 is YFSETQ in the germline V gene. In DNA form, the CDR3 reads TGCGCCAGCAGCTTGGCTTGGCAGAGCACAGATACGCAGTATTTT. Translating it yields CASSLAWQSTDTQYF.

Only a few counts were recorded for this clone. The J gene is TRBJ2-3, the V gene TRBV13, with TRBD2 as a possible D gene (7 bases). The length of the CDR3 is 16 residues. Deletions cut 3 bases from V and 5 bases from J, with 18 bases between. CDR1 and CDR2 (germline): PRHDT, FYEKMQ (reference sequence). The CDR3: CASSFPRGGAGDTQYF. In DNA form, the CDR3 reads TGTGCCAGCAGCTTTCCCCGAGGGGGGGCCGGAGATACGCAGTATTTT.

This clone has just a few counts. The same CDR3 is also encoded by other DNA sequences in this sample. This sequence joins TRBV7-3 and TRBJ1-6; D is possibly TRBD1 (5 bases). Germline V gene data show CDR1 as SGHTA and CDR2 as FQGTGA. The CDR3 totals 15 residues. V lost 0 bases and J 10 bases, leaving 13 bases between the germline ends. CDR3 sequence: CASSLTRQGGSPLHF. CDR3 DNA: TGTGCCAGCAGCTTAACCCGGCAGGGTGGCTCACCCCTCCACTTT.

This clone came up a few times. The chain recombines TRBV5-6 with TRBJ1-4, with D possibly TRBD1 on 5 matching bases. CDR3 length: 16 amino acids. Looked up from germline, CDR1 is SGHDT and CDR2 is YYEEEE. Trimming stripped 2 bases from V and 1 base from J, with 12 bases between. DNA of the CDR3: TGTGCCAGCAGCTTAAGGACGGGACTAACTAATGAAAAACTGTTTTTT. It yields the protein CASSLRTGLTNEKLFF.

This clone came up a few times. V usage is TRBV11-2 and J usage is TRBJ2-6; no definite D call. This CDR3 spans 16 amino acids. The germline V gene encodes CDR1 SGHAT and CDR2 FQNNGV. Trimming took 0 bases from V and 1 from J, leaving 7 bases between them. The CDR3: CASSLERASGANVLTF. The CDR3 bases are TGTGCCAGCAGCTTAGAAAGGGCATCTGGGGCCAACGTCCTGACTTTC.

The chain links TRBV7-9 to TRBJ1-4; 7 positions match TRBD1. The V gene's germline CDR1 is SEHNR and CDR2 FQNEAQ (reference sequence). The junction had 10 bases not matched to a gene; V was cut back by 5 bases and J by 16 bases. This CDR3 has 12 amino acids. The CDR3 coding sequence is TGTGCCAGCAGCGGGAGGGACAGCCCCGCGTTTTTT. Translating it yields CASSGRDSPAFF.

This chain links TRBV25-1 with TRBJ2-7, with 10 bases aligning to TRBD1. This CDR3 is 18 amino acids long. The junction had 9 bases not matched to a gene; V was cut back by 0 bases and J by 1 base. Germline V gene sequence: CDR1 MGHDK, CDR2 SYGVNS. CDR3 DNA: TGTGCCAGCAGTGAATACAGTACCAGGACAGGGGGGTCCTACGAGCAGTACTTC. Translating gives CASSEYSTRTGGSYEQYF.